This TCR beta chain was obtained from a study of T cells in Graves' hyperthyroidism and ophthalmopathy. Notes on the study in general: Onset of ophthalmopathy came a median roughly 6.9 months after the model predicted it. Blood shared most expanded thyroid clonotypes above 0.001.

RNA transcripts yielded amplified TCR beta CDR3 regions. First-round RT-PCR of the TCR CDR3 relied on the HTBI primer set. TCRdb reanalysed the multiplex PCR reads using MiXCR and keeps one entry per CDR3 protein. The sample contains a few hundred thousand distinct CDR3 sequences, about a fifth of which appear only once. Trimming removed 3 bases from V and 5 bases from J; junction bases left unmatched: 21. The CDR3 runs 21 residues. Germline V lookup: CDR1 LGHNA, CDR2 YNFKEQ. In regard to this clonotype: The antigen is unknown.

The chain couples TRBV4-2 to TRBJ1-6, with TRBD1 matching 8 bases. The specimen was blood. The clonotype was recovered from a woman between 18 and 29 years old with Graves' hyperthyroidism. This CDR3 reads CASSHADQQGEYSSDNSPLHF. CDR3 DNA: TGTGCCAGCAGCCACGCGGATCAACAGGGGGAGTACTCCTCAGATAATTCACCCCTCCACTTT.